The next 18 T cell receptor beta chains were all read from a single sample in a study of blood T cells in healthy people across ages. A second PCR, run for roughly 7 to 11 cycles, used a sample-barcoded 5' primer plus a J-beta primer mix. TCRdb re-analysed the 5' RACE reads in MiXCR, keeping a single row per CDR3 protein. The sample has around 1.5 million distinct CDR3 sequences; roughly 45% are singletons. The specimen was blood. Source of these receptors: a young woman in good health.

This clonotype has just a few counts. The rearrangement joins TRBV11-2 to TRBJ2-5; D remains ambiguous. This CDR3 contains 16 residues. Trimming cost V 1 base and J 2 bases, with 14 bases left between them. Looked up from germline, CDR1 is SGHAT and CDR2 is FQNNGV. CDR3 DNA sequence: TGTGCCAGCAGCTTAGGATGGACCTCACCTCAAGAGACCCAGTACTTC. Protein sequence: CASSLGWTSPQETQYF.

This clonotype has just a few counts. The genes are TRBV6-1 and TRBJ1-2, with a possible D match to TRBD1 (6 bases). Germline loops: CDR1 MNHNS, CDR2 SASEGT. V dropped 1 base and J dropped 7 bases, with 13 bases sitting between them. The CDR3 totals 14 residues. The CDR3, as DNA: TGTGCCAGCAGTGAAGAGGGGGGCGGGGGTGGCTACACCTTC. Protein: CASSEEGGGGGYTF.

This clonotype was detected ten times or more. This chain links TRBV29-1 with TRBJ2-3; D is uncertain. Looked up from germline, CDR1 is SQVTM and CDR2 is ANQGSEA. The CDR3 has 12 residues. V was cut by 7 bases and J by 2 bases, with 10 bases left in between. Written as DNA, the CDR3 is TGCAGCGCCTCCCTCAACACAGATACGCAGTATTTT. Translation: CSASLNTDTQYF.

Only a few counts were recorded for this clonotype. This chain connects TRBV4-1 to TRBJ2-7, with D unclear. The CDR3 runs to 14 residues. Germline CDR1 MGHRA, CDR2 YSYEKL. The V and J ends lost 2 bases and 0 bases respectively, with 8 bases between them. For the CDR3, the DNA is TGCGCCAGCAGCCAAATTCCCGGCTCCTACGAGCAGTACTTC. Amino acid sequence: CASSQIPGSYEQYF.

At least ten counts were recorded for this clonotype. The V call is TRBV9, the J call TRBJ2-1; 7 bases map to TRBD1. This CDR3 region has 16 residues. Germline V gene data show CDR1 as SGDLS and CDR2 as YYNGEE. Trimming removed 3 bases from V and 5 bases from J; junction bases left unmatched: 11. The CDR3 spells CASSGDRERHNNEQFF. CDR3 sequence (DNA): TGTGCCAGCAGCGGAGACAGGGAAAGACATAACAATGAGCAGTTCTTC. Using reference TRBV9 and TRBJ2-1 for the parts outside the CDR3, the full variable domain is DSGVTQTPKHLITATGQRVTLRCSPRSGDLSVYWYQQSLDQGLQFLIQYYNGEERAKGNILERFSAQQFPDLHSELNLSSLELGDSALYFCASSGDRERHNNEQFFGPGTRLTVL.

This rearrangement joins TRBV6-1 to TRBJ1-2; D is unresolved. This CDR3 is 12 amino acids long. Trimming stripped 6 bases from V and 8 bases from J, with 13 bases between. The germline gives CDR1 MNHNS, CDR2 SASEGT. The DNA for the CDR3 is TGTGCCAGCAGCCTTGTTTCACGCGGCTACACCTTC. Amino acids: CASSLVSRGYTF.

J is TRBJ1-1 and V is TRBV28, with D possibly being TRBD1 (6 bases). CDR1 and CDR2 from the germline V gene are MDHEN and SYDVKM. The V and J ends lost 3 bases and 5 bases respectively, with 13 bases between them. This CDR3 has 14 amino acids. In DNA form, the CDR3 reads TGTGCCAGCAGTTTCCGGGGGCTGGAGACTGAAGCTTTCTTT. This codes for CASSFRGLETEAFF.

The chain has TRBV4-1 and TRBJ2-7, with D possibly TRBD1 on 6 matching bases. The CDR3 is 15 residues long. V was shortened by 2 bases and J by 4 bases, with 15 bases between the two germline ends. CDR1 and CDR2 from the germline V gene are MGHRA and YSYEKL. CDR3 sequence reads: CASSQLPGTWYEQYF. In DNA, the CDR3 is TGCGCCAGCAGCCAATTACCCGGGACATGGTACGAGCAGTACTTC.

J is TRBJ2-7 and V is TRBV5-1; TRBD1 is a possible D gene (6 bases). This CDR3 has 16 residues. Germline assignment: CDR1 SGHRS and CDR2 YFSETQ. Deletions cut 0 bases from V and 3 bases from J, with 16 bases between. The CDR3 region has the DNA TGCGCCAGCAGCTTGGGTTTGGGACAACGCAACTACGAGCAGTACTTC. Translating gives CASSLGLGQRNYEQYF.

The sample holds a few counts of this clonotype. The chain recombines TRBV20-1 with TRBJ2-7; 8 bases line up with TRBD1. Germline V lookup: CDR1 DFQATT, CDR2 SNEGSKA (reference sequence). The ends lost 8 bases at V and 0 bases at J; junction bases unmatched: 18. The CDR3 contains 17 residues. The CDR3 nucleotides read TGCAGTACAGAGGGGGACAGGACTTCCCAGAGCTCCTACGAGCAGTACTTC. As protein: CSTEGDRTSQSSYEQYF.

This clonotype has ten or more counts. The rearrangement uses TRBV20-1 and TRBJ2-3; no firm D call. In germline, CDR1 is DFQATT, CDR2 SNEGSKA (reference sequence). This CDR3 spans 9 amino acids. CDR3: CSLKDTQYF. For the CDR3, the DNA is TGCAGCCTCAAGGATACGCAGTATTTT.

In this sample, this clonotype turned up a few times. The chain joins TRBV7-9 to TRBJ2-7; D might be TRBD1 (7 bases). The CDR3 has 20 amino acids. V was shortened by 5 bases and J by 3 bases, with 32 bases between the two germline ends. The germline V gene has CDR1 SEHNR and CDR2 FQNEAQ (reference sequence). For the CDR3, the DNA is TGTGCCAGCAGCACCCAGGGCGGGACAGACAACCGGGAACACATCTACGAGCAGTACTTC. This codes for CASSTQGGTDNREHIYEQYF.

As to this clonotype: A read error may account for a junction end that differs from germline. The rearrangement uses TRBV7-9 and TRBJ1-2; possible D gene TRBD1, 6 bases. Germline CDR1 reads SEHNR; CDR2 reads FQNEAQ (reference sequence). The length of the CDR3 is 16 residues. The CDR3 protein is CANSLPLLGTTYGYTF. CDR3 coding DNA: TGTGCCAACAGCTTACCGCTTTTGGGGACAACCTATGGCTACACCTTC.

The genes are TRBV6-6 and TRBJ1-2, with D unclear. The germline gives CDR1 MNHNY, CDR2 SVGAGI (reference sequence). CDR3 length: 13 residues. The V and J ends lost 8 bases and 8 bases respectively, with 18 bases between them. CDR3: CASVSQTLRGYTF. The CDR3 DNA reads TGTGCCAGCGTATCCCAGACCCTTAGGGGCTACACCTTC.

This clonotype has just a few counts. The chain employs TRBV11-2 and TRBJ2-1; no clear D. The V gene's germline CDR1 is SGHAT and CDR2 FQNNGV. V lost 5 bases, J lost 9 bases, and 14 bases lay in between. There are 13 residues in the CDR3. The chain's CDR3 is CASSLQIAGEQFF. As DNA, the CDR3 is TGTGCCAGCAGCCTCCAGATCGCCGGTGAGCAGTTCTTC.

The chain joins TRBV6-6 to TRBJ2-1; possibly TRBD1 or TRBD2 for D (5 bases each). The CDR3 spans 13 residues. The V gene lost 5 bases and the J gene lost 7 bases, with 12 bases spanning the gap. Germline CDR1 and CDR2: MNHNY and SVGAGI (reference sequence). The CDR3 spells CASSRSGQNEQFF. DNA of the CDR3: TGTGCCAGCAGTCGCTCGGGGCAAAATGAGCAGTTCTTC.

The chain recombines TRBV7-9 with TRBJ1-2; possible D gene TRBD1, 6 bases. In germline, CDR1 is SEHNR, CDR2 FQNEAQ (reference sequence). CDR3 length: 15 amino acids. With 5 bases removed from V and 13 bases from J, the gap between germline ends came to 26 bases. CDR3 residues: CASSLTGSGMPTLTF. The CDR3 coding sequence is TGTGCCAGCAGCCTAACAGGGAGTGGAATGCCTACCCTCACCTTC.

This clonotype was counted once. J is TRBJ2-3 and V is TRBV11-2; 11 nucleotides match TRBD1. The length of the CDR3 is 17 residues. V shed 2 bases and J 7 bases; nucleotides not matched to a gene: 11. In germline, CDR1 is SGHAT, CDR2 FQNNGV. CDR3 nucleotides: TGTGCCAGCAGCTTATCTCCGGGACAGGGGGAGAGGAATACGCAGTATTTT. Translation gives CASSLSPGQGERNTQYF. Looking up the rest from reference TRBV11-2 and TRBJ2-3 gives the full variable domain: EAGVAQSPRYKIIEKRQSVAFWCNPISGHATLYWYQQILGQGPKLLIQFQNNGVVDDSQLPKDRFSAERLKGVDSTLKIQPAKLEDSAVYLCASSLSPGQGERNTQYFGPGTRLTVL.